The clone carrying this T cell receptor beta chain showed up many times. The antigen remains unidentified. This sample was taken from a study of CD8 T cells in ankylosing spondylitis. The study's findings and limits: In ankylosing spondylitis blood, a motif of seven or eight highly homologous TCR beta variants appeared characteristic. Peripheral blood samples showed relatively rare disease-linked clones, and these clones were CD8+. Matched ankylosing spondylitis synovial fluid reportedly showed significant enrichment of disease-linked clones. Reactive arthritis synovial fluid and blood previously showed some of these motif variants.

Trimming left V 2 bases short and J 5 bases short, with 13 bases between. Germline CDR1 is SGHRS and CDR2 is YFSETQ. This CDR3 comprises 15 residues. Quantitative molecular-barcoded 5'-RACE generated the TCR beta libraries. From the 5' RACE reads, TCRdb called clonotypes with MiXCR, one entry per CDR3 protein. Of more than 500,000 distinct CDR3 sequences in the sample, roughly 5.3% were seen once. The receptor was isolated from a male donor with ankylosing spondylitis. Sequencing input: blood, either unsorted or a sorted T cell fraction (not recorded which). J is TRBJ1-4 and V is TRBV5-1, with D possibly matching TRBD1 (6 bases). The CDR3 region has the DNA TGCGCCAGCAGCTTAGGGGGACTGGTGAATGAAAAACTGTTTTTT. This gives the protein CASSLGGLVNEKLFF.